What follows describes a single T cell receptor (beta chain). The sample is drawn from a study of Ad26.COV2.S vaccination and SARS-CoV-2 variants. The data were produced by immunoSEQ multiplex PCR, yet TCRdb's version contains in-frame clones alone and is incomplete. The sample shows 300,000 to 350,000 clones, roughly 89% of them seen only once. Treatment specified: 19 received Ad26.COV2.S at low or high dose, single or two shots; 5 received placebo; per-sample allocation not given. Sampling was done on day 63 after the first vaccine or placebo injection. V lost 3 bases and J lost 7, with 12 bases in between. CDR1 and CDR2 (germline): ENHRY, SYGVKD. The CDR3 runs 14 residues.

This receptor was identified in a person between 18 and 65 years old who received the Ad26.COV2.S COVID-19 vaccine or a placebo. Sequencing used peripheral blood, obtained in a trial of Ad26.COV2.S vaccine versus placebo. The chain couples TRBV10-3 to TRBJ1-4; D is possibly TRBD1 (6 bases). The CDR3 DNA follows: TGTGCCATCAGTGACGGGACAAGGGGTGAAAAACTGTTTTTT. Translation: CAISDGTRGEKLFF.